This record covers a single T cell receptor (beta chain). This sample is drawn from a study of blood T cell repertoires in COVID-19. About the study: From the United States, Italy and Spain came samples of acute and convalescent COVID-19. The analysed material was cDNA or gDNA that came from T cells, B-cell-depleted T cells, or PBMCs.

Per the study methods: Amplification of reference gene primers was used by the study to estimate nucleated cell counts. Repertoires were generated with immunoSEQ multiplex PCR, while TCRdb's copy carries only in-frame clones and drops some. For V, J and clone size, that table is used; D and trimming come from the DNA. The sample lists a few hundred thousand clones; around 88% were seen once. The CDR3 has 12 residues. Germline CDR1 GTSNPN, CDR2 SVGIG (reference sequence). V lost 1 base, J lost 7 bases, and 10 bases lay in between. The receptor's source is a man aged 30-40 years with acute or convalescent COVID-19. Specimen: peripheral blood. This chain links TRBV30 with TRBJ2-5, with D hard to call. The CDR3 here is CAWSGPSRTQYF. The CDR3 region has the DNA TGTGCCTGGAGTGGTCCATCGAGGACCCAGTACTTC.